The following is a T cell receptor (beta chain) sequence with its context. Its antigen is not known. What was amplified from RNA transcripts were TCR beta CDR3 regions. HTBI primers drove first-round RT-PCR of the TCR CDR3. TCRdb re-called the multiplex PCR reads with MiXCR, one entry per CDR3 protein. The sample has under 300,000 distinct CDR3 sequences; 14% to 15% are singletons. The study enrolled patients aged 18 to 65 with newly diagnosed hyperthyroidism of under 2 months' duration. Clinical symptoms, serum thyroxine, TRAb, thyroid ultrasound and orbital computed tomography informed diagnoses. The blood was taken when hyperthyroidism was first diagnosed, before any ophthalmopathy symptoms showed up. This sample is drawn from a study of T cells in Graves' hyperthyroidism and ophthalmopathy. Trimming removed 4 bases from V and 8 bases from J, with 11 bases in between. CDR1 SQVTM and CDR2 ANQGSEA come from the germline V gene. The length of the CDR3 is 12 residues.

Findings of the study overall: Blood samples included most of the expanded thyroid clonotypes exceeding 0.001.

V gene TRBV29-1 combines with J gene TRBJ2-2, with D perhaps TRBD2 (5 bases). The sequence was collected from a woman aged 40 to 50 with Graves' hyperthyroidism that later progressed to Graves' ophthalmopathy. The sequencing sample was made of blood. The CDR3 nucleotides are TGCAGCGTTGTTGCTGGGAGAGGGGAGCTGTTTTTT. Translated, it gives CSVVAGRGELFF.